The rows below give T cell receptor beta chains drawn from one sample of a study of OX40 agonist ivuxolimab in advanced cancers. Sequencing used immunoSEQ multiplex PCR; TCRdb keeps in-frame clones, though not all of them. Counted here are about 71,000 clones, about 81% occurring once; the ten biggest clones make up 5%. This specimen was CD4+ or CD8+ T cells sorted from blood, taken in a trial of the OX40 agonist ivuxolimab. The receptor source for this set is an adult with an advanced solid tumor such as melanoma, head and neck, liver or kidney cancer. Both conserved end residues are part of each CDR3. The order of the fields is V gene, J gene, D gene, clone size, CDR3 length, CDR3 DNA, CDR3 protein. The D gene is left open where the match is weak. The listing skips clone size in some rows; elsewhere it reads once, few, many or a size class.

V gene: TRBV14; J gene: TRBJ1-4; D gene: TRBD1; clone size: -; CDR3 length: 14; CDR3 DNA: TGTGCCAGCAGCAGGACAGGGTCCGGCGAAAAACTGTTTTTT; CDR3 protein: CASSRTGSGEKLFF
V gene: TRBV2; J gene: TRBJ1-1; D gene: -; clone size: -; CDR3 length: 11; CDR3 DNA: TGTGCCAGCAGTGTTCAGGGTGCGGCTTTCTTT; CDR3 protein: CASSVQGAAFF
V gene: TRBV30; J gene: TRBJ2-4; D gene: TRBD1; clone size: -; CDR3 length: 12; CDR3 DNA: TGTGCCTTACAGGGGGCTCCGAGCATTCAGTACTTC; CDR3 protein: CALQGAPSIQYF
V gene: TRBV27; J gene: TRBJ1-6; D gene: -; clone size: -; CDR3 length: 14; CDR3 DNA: TGTGCCAGCAGTTTTGCACAGTATAATTCACCCCTCCACTTT; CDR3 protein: CASSFAQYNSPLHF
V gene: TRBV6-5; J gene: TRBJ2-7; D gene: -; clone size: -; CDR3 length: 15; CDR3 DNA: TGTGCCAGCAGTTATTCTGGGGGGGCGGGTTACGAGCAGTACTTC; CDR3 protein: CASSYSGGAGYEQYF
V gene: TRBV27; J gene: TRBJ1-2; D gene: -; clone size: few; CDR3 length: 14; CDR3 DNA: TGTGCCAGCAGTCCCCCGGGGGGGACTCATGGCTACACCTTC; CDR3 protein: CASSPPGGTHGYTF
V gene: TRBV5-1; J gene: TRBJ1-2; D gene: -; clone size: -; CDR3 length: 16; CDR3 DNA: TGCGCCAGCAGCCCCTGGGGAGAGGACCCCTTCTATGGCTACACCTTC; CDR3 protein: CASSPWGEDPFYGYTF
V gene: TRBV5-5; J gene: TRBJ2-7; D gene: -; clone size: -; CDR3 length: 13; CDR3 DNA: TGTGCCAGCAGAGATGGGGGCTTGGGGGAGCAGTACTTC; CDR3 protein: CASRDGGLGEQYF
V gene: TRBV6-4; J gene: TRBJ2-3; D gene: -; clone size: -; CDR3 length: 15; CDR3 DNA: TGTGCCAGCAGTGACTCGACGGGACACACAGATACGCAGTATTTT; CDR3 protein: CASSDSTGHTDTQYF
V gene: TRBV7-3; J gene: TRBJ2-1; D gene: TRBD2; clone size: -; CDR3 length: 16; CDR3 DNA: TGTGCCAGCAGCTTAACGGCGGGAGGGATCTACAATGAGCAGTTCTTC; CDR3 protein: CASSLTAGGIYNEQFF
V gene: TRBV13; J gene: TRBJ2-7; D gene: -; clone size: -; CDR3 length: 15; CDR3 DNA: TGTGCCAGCAGCTTAGGCCCGAGGGGCGGCTACGAGCAGTACTTC; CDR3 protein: CASSLGPRGGYEQYF
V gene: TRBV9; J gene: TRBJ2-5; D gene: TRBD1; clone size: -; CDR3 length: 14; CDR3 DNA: TGTGCCAGCAGCGACGGGACAGCCCAAGAGACCCAGTACTTC; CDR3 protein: CASSDGTAQETQYF
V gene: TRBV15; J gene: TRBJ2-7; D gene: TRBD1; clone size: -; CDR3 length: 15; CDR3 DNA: TGTGCCACCAGCAGAGGTGACAGGGTAACCTACGAGCAGTACTTC; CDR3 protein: CATSRGDRVTYEQYF
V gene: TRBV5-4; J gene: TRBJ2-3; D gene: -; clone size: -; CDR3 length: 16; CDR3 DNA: TGTGCCAGCAGCTTGGATTTATCGTGGTTAGGAGATACGCAGTATTTT; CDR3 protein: CASSLDLSWLGDTQYF
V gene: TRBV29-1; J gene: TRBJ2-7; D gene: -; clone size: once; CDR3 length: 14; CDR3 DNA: TGCAGCGTTGAGAGGTTAGGGGGGGCGGGGGAGCAGTACTTC; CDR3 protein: CSVERLGGAGEQYF
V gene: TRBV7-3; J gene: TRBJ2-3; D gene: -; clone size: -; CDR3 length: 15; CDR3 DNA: TGTGCCAGCAGCTTATCATATTCAAGCACAGATACGCAGTATTTT; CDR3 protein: CASSLSYSSTDTQYF
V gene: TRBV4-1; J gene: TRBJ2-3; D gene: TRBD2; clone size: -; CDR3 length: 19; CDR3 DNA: TGCGCCAGCAGCCCAAATGTTTACGATCGACTAGCTGACACAGATACGCAGTATTTT; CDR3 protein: CASSPNVYDRLADTDTQYF
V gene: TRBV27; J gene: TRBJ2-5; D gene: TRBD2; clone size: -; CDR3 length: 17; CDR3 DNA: TGTGCCAGCAGTCCCCACGGTCTAGCGGGAGCAAGAGAGACCCAGTACTTC; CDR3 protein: CASSPHGLAGARETQYF
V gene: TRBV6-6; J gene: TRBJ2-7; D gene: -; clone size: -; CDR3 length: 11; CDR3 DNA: TGTGCCAGCAGAACTCAAAACGAGCAGTACTTC; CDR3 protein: CASRTQNEQYF
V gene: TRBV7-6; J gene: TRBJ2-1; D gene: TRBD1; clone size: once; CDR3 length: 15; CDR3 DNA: TGTGCCAGCAGCCCTACAGGGGGTTCCTACAATGAGCAGTTCTTC; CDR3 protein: CASSPTGGSYNEQFF
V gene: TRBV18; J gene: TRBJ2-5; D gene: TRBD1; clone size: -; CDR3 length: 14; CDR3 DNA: TGTGCCAGCTCACCCGGGACAGAACAAGAGACCCAGTACTTC; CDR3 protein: CASSPGTEQETQYF
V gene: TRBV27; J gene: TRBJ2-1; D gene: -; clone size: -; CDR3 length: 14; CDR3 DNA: TGTGCCAGCAGTCTAGCTAACCTCTACAATGAGCAGTTCTTC; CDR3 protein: CASSLANLYNEQFF
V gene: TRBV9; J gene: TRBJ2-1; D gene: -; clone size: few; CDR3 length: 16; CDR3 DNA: TGTGCCAGCAGCGCCCCCGCGGTTGGCTCCTACAATGAGCAGTTCTTC; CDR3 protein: CASSAPAVGSYNEQFF
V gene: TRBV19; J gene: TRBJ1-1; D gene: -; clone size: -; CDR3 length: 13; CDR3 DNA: TGTGCCAGCAAAGACAGTCCGGGTACTGAAGCTTTCTTT; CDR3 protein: CASKDSPGTEAFF
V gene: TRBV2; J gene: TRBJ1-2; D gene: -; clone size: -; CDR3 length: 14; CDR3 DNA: TGTGCCAGCAGTGAAGGTACGGCCTCGTATGGCTACACCTTC; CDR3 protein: CASSEGTASYGYTF
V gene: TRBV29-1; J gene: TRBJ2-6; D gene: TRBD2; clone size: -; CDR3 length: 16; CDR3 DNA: TGCAGCGCACAAGGAGAGGGAGGGTCTGGGGCCAACGTCCTGACTTTC; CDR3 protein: CSAQGEGGSGANVLTF
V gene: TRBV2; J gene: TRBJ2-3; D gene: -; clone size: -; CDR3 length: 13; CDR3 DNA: TGTGCCAGCAACGGCGGGATGAGATATACGCAGTATTTT; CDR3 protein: CASNGGMRYTQYF
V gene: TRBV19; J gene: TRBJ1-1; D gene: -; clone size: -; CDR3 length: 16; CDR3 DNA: TGTGCCAGTAGTATCCCCCCAGGGACGGGGAACACTGAAGCTTTCTTT; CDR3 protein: CASSIPPGTGNTEAFF
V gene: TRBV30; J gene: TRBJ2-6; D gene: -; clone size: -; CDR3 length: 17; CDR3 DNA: TGTGCCTGGGCTCCGGGACTCATGTTCTCTGGGGCCAACGTCCTGACTTTC; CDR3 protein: CAWAPGLMFSGANVLTF
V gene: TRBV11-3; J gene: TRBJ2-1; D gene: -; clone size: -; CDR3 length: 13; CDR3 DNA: TGTGCCAGCAGCTCTAATTCCTACAATGAGCAGTTCTTC; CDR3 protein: CASSSNSYNEQFF
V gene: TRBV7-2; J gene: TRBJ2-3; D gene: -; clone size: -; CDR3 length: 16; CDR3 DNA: TGTGCCAGCAGCTCACACCCATCGGCCACCTCCTATACGCAGTATTTT; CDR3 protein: CASSSHPSATSYTQYF
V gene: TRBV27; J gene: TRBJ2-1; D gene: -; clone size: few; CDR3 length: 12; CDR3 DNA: TGTGCCAGCAGGAAGACTATCAATGAGCAGTTCTTC; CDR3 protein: CASRKTINEQFF
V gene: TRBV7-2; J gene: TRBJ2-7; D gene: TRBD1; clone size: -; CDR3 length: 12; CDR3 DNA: TGTGCCAGCAGCTGGGGACAGGACGAGCAGTACTTC; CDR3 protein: CASSWGQDEQYF
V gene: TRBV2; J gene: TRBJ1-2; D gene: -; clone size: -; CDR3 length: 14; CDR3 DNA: TGTGCCAGCAGTGAAGCGCTTCGTAACTATGGCTACACCTTC; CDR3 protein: CASSEALRNYGYTF
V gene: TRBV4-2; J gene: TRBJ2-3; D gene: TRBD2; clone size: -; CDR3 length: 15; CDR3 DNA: TGTGCCAGCAGCCGGGAAGCGGGGGGTGGAGATACGCAGTATTTT; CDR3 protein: CASSREAGGGDTQYF
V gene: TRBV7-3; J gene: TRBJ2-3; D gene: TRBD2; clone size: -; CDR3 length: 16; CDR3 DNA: TGTGCCAGCAGCCGTGGGACTAGCTTAAACCCAGATACGCAGTATTTT; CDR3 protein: CASSRGTSLNPDTQYF
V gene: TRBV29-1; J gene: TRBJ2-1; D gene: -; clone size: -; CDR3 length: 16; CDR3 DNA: TGCAGCGTTGAACCCCTACGGGAGAGCTCCTACAATGAGCAGTTCTTC; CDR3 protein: CSVEPLRESSYNEQFF
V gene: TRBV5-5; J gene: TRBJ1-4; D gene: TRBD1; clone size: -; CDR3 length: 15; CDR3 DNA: TGTGCCAGCAGCCCGGAGACAGGGTGGAATGAAAAACTGTTTTTT; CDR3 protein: CASSPETGWNEKLFF
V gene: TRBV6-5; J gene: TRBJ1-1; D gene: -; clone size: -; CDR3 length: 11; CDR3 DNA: TGTGCCAGCAGTGGGAGGACTGAAGCTTTCTTT; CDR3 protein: CASSGRTEAFF
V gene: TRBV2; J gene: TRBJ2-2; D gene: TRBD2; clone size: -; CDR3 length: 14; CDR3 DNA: TGTGCCAGCGGCAAGGGACTAGCGGGCGGGGAGCTGTTTTTT; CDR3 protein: CASGKGLAGGELFF
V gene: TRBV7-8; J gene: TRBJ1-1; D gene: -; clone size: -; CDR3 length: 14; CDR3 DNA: TGTGCCAGCAGCTTAGATCTGGGACGGGGTGAAGCTTTCTTT; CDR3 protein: CASSLDLGRGEAFF
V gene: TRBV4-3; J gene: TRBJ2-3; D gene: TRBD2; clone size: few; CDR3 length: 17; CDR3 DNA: TGCGCCAGCAGCCAAGAGGTGCTAGCGGGAGTTCAAGATACGCAGTATTTT; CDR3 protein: CASSQEVLAGVQDTQYF
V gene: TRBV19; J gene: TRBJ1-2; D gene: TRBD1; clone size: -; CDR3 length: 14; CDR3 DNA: TGTGCCAGTAGTAGGGACAGGGGGACCTATGGCTACACCTTC; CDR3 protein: CASSRDRGTYGYTF
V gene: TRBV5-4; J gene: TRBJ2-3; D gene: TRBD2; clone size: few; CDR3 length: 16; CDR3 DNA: TGTGCCAGCAGCCACCGAAATAGCGGGGGAGGGGATACGCAGTATTTT; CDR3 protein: CASSHRNSGGGDTQYF
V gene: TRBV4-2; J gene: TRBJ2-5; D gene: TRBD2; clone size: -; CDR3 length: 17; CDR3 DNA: TGTGCCAGCAGCCGCCGCGCCGGGACTAGCGTGTCAGAGACCCAGTACTTC; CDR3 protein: CASSRRAGTSVSETQYF
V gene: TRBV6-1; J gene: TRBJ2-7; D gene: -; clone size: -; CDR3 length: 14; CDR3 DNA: TGTGCCAGCAGTGACCCGGGCGGGACCTACGAGCAGTACTTC; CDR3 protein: CASSDPGGTYEQYF
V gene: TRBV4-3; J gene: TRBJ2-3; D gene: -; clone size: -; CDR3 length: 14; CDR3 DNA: TGCGCCAGCAGCCAGTGGGAGGGCACAGATACGCAGTATTTT; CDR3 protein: CASSQWEGTDTQYF
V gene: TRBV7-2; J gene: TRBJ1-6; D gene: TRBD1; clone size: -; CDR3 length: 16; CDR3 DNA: TGTGCCAGCAGCTTATCCTGGGACAGCGCTAATTCACCCCTCCACTTT; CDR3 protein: CASSLSWDSANSPLHF
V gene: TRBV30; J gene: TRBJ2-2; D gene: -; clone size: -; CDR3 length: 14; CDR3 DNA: TGTGCCTGGAGGAAGACTTATAACACCGGGGAGCTGTTTTTT; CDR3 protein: CAWRKTYNTGELFF
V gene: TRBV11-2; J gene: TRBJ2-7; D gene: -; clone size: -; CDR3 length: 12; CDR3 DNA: TGTGCCAGCAGGGGTGAGTCCTCTGAGCAGTACTTC; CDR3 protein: CASRGESSEQYF
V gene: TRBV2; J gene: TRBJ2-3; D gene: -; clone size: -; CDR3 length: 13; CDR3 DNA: TGTGCCAGCAGTGTGAGGGAGCCAGATACGCAGTATTTT; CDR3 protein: CASSVREPDTQYF
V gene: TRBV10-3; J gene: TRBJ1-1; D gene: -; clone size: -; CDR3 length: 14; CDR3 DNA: TGTGCCATCAGTGGGGGGGTGATGAACACTGAAGCTTTCTTT; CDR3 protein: CAISGGVMNTEAFF
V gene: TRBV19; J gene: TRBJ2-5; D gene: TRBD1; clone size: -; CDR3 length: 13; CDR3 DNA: TGTGCCAGTAGTAACAGGGGTAAGGAGACCCAGTACTTC; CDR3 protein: CASSNRGKETQYF
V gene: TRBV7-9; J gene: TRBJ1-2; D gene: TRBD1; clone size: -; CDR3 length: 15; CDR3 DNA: TGTGCCAGCAGCACCCAGACAGGGGGAGATGAAGGCTACACCTTC; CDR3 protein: CASSTQTGGDEGYTF
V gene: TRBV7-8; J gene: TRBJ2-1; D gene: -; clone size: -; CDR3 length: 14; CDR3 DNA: TGTGCCAGCAGCGTAGCGGAGACCTACAATGAGCAGTTCTTC; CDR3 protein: CASSVAETYNEQFF